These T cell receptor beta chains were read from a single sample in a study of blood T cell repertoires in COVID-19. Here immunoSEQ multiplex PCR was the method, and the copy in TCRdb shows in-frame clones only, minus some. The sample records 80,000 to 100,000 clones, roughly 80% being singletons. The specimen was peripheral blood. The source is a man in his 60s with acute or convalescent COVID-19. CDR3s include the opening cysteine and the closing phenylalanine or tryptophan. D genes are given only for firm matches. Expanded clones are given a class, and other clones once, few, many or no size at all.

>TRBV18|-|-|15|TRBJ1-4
TGTGCCAGCTCACCACCGTCAGCGAAGTATGAAAAACTGTTTTTT
CASSPPSAKYEKLFF
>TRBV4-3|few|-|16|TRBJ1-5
TGCGCCAGCAGCCAAGAGGCAGGGGTTAGTAATCAGCCCCAGCATTTT
CASSQEAGVSNQPQHF
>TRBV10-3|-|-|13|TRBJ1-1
TGTGCCATCAGTGAGTCGACTCGGGATGAAGCTTTCTTT
CAISESTRDEAFF
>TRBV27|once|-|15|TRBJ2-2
TGTGCCAGCAGTCGGGACCAGGGCGGGGCCGGGGAGCTGTTTTTT
CASSRDQGGAGELFF
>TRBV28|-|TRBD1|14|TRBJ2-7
TGTGCCAGCATGACCTATACAGGGGGCAACGAGCAGTACTTC
CASMTYTGGNEQYF
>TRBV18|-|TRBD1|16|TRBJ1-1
TGTGCCAGCTCACCCGGACAGGGCCCCATGAACACTGAAGCTTTCTTT
CASSPGQGPMNTEAFF
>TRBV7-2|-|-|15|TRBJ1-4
TGTGCCAGCAGCTCATCTTACCTCGGTAATGAAAAACTGTTTTTT
CASSSSYLGNEKLFF
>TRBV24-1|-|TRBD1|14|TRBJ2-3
TGTGCCACCAGTGCGGGACAGGGGTCAGATACGCAGTATTTT
CATSAGQGSDTQYF
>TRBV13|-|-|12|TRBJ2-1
TGTGCCAGCAGCTTACTTCTTCGGGAGCAGTTCTTC
CASSLLLREQFF
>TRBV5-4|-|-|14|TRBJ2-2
TGTGCCAGCATGAAACGGGAGAACACCGGGGAGCTGTTTTTT
CASMKRENTGELFF
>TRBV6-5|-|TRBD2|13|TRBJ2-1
TGTGCCAGCAGAGAGGGAGGGATCAATGAGCAGTTCTTC
CASREGGINEQFF
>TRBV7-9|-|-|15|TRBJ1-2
TGTGCCAGCAGCTCCTCCGGGGGGCTGGGCTATGGCTACACCTTC
CASSSSGGLGYGYTF
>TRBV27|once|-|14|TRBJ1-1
TGTGCCAGCAGAGTCACGACTGTTTTCACTGAAGCTTTCTTT
CASRVTTVFTEAFF
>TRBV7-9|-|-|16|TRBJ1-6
TGTGCCAGCAGCTTAGCACAGGGTACCTATAATTCACCCCTCCACTTT
CASSLAQGTYNSPLHF
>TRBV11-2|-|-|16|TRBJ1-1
TGTGCCAGCAGCTTAGAATTCGGGAAAATGAACACTGAAGCTTTCTTT
CASSLEFGKMNTEAFF
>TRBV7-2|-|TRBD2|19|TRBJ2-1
TGTGCCAGCAGCTCGCGAGGACTAGCGGGAGGGCGTTTCTACAATGAGCAGTTCTTC
CASSSRGLAGGRFYNEQFF
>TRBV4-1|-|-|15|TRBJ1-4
TGCGCCAGCAGCCAAGATGAAACAGGGTATAAAAAACTGTTTTTT
CASSQDETGYKKLFF
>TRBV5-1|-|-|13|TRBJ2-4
TGCGCCAGCAGCTTGAAGGGGGAAAACATTCAGTACTTC
CASSLKGENIQYF
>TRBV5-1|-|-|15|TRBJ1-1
TGCGCCAGCAGCTTGGCTGGGGAGTTGAACACTGAAGCTTTCTTT
CASSLAGELNTEAFF
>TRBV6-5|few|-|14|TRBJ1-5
TGTGCCAGCTACATGGCAGGAGGGATTTGGCCCCAGCATTTT
CASYMAGGIWPQHF
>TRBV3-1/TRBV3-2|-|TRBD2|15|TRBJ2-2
TGTGCCAGCAGCCAAGGCGGGAGGAACACCGGGGAGCTGTTTTTT
CASSQGGRNTGELFF
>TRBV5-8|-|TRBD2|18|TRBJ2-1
TGTGCCAGCAGCTTGTTTCTTCTAGCGGGTTTTTCCTACAATGAGCAGTTCTTC
CASSLFLLAGFSYNEQFF